The rows below give T cell receptor beta chains drawn from one sample of a study of blood T cells in healthy people across ages. TCRdb analysed the 5' RACE reads with MiXCR anew, one entry per CDR3 protein. The sample consists of about 770,000 distinct CDR3 sequences, 44% of them appearing once. What was sequenced was blood. These receptors came from a man in his sixties in good health. CDR3s include the opening cysteine and the closing phenylalanine or tryptophan. The D gene is left open where the match is weak. Clone size is stated in some rows and not others, as once, few, many or a class when expanded.

cdr3_nt cdr3_aa v_call d_call j_call clone_size
TGCAGTGCCAGACCGGGACATAATAATTCACCCCTCCACTTT CSARPGHNNSPLHF TRBV20-1 - TRBJ1-6 -
TGCGCCAGCAGCTTCGACTCATCCTACGAGCAGTACTTC CASSFDSSYEQYF TRBV5-1 - TRBJ2-7 few
TGTGCCAGCTCACCAACAGGACAGGGCGGCTACGAGCAGTACTTC CASSPTGQGGYEQYF TRBV18 TRBD1 TRBJ2-7 -
TGTGCCAGCACCTCGGACAGGTTTGGCTACACCTTC CASTSDRFGYTF TRBV6-2/TRBV6-3 TRBD1 TRBJ1-2 few
TGTGCCAGCAGCTTATTCCCGGGACAGGGGACCTGGGGACTCTCTGGGGCCAACGTCCTGACTTTC CASSLFPGQGTWGLSGANVLTF TRBV11-1 TRBD1 TRBJ2-6 few
TGCAGCGTCCTCGTAGGAGAGACCCAGTACTTC CSVLVGETQYF TRBV29-1 - TRBJ2-5 many
TGTGCCAGCAGTCCCACCGGGACAGGTCGGGAGACCCAGTACTTC CASSPTGTGRETQYF TRBV6-5 TRBD1 TRBJ2-5 few
TGTGCCACTACGAAATCCTCTGGGGCCAACGTCCTGACTTTC CATTKSSGANVLTF TRBV7-2 - TRBJ2-6 few
TGTGCCAGCAGCCTGACCGGGACGGATAGCAATCAGCCCCAGCATTTT CASSLTGTDSNQPQHF TRBV5-5 - TRBJ1-5 few
TGCAGTGCCTCCCGGGGGGCCCGGGAGACCCAGTACTTC CSASRGARETQYF TRBV20-1 - TRBJ2-5 -
TGTGCCAGCAGTTCGCACACAGGGGGAACTGAAGCTTTCTTT CASSSHTGGTEAFF TRBV6-2/TRBV6-3 TRBD1 TRBJ1-1 -
TGTGCCAGCAGACAGACAGGGGGGTTAAACATTCAGTACTTC CASRQTGGLNIQYF TRBV11-2 TRBD1 TRBJ2-4 once
TGTGCCAGCAGTTTCCAGTACCGAATGACCCAGTACTTC CASSFQYRMTQYF TRBV27 - TRBJ2-5 -
TGCAGTGCTAGAGGCCGCCTAGCCAAAAACATTCAGTACTTC CSARGRLAKNIQYF TRBV20-1 - TRBJ2-4 -
TGCAGTGCTAGAGATGGGCAGGCCAGCTCCTATAATTCACCCCTCCACTTT CSARDGQASSYNSPLHF TRBV20-1 - TRBJ1-6 -
TGCGCCAGCAGCTCCCAGAGTGGGGGGGCGGATGGCTACACCTTC CASSSQSGGADGYTF TRBV5-1 - TRBJ1-2 -
TGCGCCAGCAGCCAAGATGCGACGGGGTCCTACGAGCAGTACTTC CASSQDATGSYEQYF TRBV4-3 - TRBJ2-7 many
TGTGCCAGCAGTTACGAGTCGGGTAATCAGCCCCAGCATTTT CASSYESGNQPQHF TRBV6-6 - TRBJ1-5 -
TGCAGCGCTCGGACAGGGTTGTCCTACGAGCAGTACTTC CSARTGLSYEQYF TRBV29-1 TRBD1 TRBJ2-7 -
TGTGCCAGCAGTTTCAGCGGGGGGGGAGGCTACGAGCAGTACTTC CASSFSGGGGYEQYF TRBV12-3/TRBV12-4 TRBD2 TRBJ2-7 -
TGCAGTGCTACTCCACTAGCGGGAACACAAGAGACCCAGTACTTC CSATPLAGTQETQYF TRBV20-1 TRBD2 TRBJ2-5 many
TGCGCCAGCAGCTTTAGCCCGGACAGGAACTATGGCTACACCTTC CASSFSPDRNYGYTF TRBV5-1 TRBD1 TRBJ1-2 few